This TCR beta chain is from a study of blood T cell repertoires in COVID-19 (dated by TCRdb to the early 2020s). At the level of the whole study: Samples from collaborators originated in the United States, Italy and Spain and spanned both the acute and convalescent phases of COVID-19. A freely available public database, intended as a resource for researchers studying the immune response to SARS-CoV-2, is where the repertoires were released. Where available, HLA class I and class II types were obtained from metadata supplied by the sample provider rather than from assay-based typing. Samples came from the ongoing ImmuneRACE study (first 160 participants) plus 1,254 subjects from 6 global collaborators. Deeply sampled blood TCRbeta repertoires from subjects exposed to, actively infected with, or recovered from COVID-19 were included in the dataset. The material from the prospective study consisted of cDNA or gDNA derived from T cells, B-cell-depleted T cells, or PBMCs. The sample metadata nearly always contained a de-identified subject ID, COVID-19 status, age in years and sex.

TCRbeta CDR3 regions were amplified from genomic DNA by means of the immunoSEQ Assay, a bias-controlled multiplex PCR. As for how the authors treated the data: The number of nucleated cells in each sample was estimated from the amplification of reference gene primers within the assay. To quantify the absolute abundance of each unique TCRbeta CDR3 rearrangement, sequence reads were collapsed and filtered. For each sample, productive Simpson clonality was calculated by taking the square root of Simpson's diversity index across productive rearrangements. TCRdb mirrors the immuneACCESS table, restricted to in-frame sequences. Some clones are absent from its copies; in checked studies, under half trace to an unresolved V gene, and the reason for the others is unknown. V and J calls and clone size follow that table, whereas D and trimming were derived from the DNA. This sample has some 180,000 clones in its table, and 86% of those were observed once. Under 25% of the sample comes from the top ten.

The collaborating institutions used their own protocols to collect whole blood in K2EDTA tubes. For TCRbeta analysis, collaborators shipped samples in one of three forms: frozen whole blood, isolated PBMCs, or DNA extracted from either of those sample types. What the study reported, not specific to this receptor: The quantity of clinical and demographic metadata differed by source and by participant and was supplied without curation.

Comment on this clone: Its antigen remains unidentified. No per-base quality is available; no much larger clone lies one base away.

V is clipped by 5 bases and J by 1 base, and the sequence between their germline boundaries is 11 bases long. The germline V gene (reference sequence) provides CDR1 PRHDT and CDR2 FYEKMQ. Its CDR3 holds 14 amino acids, cysteine through phenylalanine. CDR3 DNA only is kept here, 42 bases in frame from base 1. The chain couples TRBV13 to TRBJ1-1; TRBD1 is a possible D gene, resting on 5 matching bases. This receptor was taken from a man between 65 and 80 years old with active or convalescent COVID-19. Sequenced: peripheral blood. The DNA is as follows: TGTGCCAGCAGCGAAGGACATACGAACACTGAAGCTTTCTTT. This codes for CASSEGHTNTEAFF.